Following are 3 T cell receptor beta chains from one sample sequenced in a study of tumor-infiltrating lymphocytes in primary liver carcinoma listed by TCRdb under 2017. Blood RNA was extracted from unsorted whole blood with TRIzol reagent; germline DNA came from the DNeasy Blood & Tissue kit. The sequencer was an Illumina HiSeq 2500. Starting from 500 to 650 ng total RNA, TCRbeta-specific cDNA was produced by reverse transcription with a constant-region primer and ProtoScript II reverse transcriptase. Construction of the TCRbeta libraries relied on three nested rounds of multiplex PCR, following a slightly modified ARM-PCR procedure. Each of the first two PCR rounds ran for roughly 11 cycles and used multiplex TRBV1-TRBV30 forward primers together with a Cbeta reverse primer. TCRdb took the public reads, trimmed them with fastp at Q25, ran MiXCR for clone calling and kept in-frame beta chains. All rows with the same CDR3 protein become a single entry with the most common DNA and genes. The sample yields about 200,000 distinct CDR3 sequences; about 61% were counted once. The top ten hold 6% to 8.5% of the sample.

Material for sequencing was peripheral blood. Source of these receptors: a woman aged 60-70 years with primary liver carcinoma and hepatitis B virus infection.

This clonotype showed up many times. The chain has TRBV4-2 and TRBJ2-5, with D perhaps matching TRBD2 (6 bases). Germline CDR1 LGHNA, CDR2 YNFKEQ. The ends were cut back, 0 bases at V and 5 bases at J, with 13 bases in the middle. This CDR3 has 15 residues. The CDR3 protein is CASSQDPAGYETQYF. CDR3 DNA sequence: TGTGCCAGCAGCCAAGATCCAGCGGGTTACGAGACCCAGTACTTC.

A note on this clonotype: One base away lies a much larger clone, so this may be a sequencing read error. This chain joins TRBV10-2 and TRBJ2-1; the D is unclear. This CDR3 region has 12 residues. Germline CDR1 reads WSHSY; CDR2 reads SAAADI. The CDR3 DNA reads TGCGCCAGCTATCGTTCTTACAATGAGCACTTCTTC. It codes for CASYRSYNEHFF.

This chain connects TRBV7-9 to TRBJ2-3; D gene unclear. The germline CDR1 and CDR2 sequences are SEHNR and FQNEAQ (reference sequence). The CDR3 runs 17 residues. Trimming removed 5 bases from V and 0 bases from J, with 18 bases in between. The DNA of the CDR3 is TGTGCCAGCAGCCCACTCGGGTTCGCCTCTAGCACAGATACGCAGTATTTT. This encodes CASSPLGFASSTDTQYF.